These 28 T cell receptor beta chains were all obtained from the same sample, sequenced in a study of T cells in Graves' hyperthyroidism and ophthalmopathy. Amplification of TCR beta CDR3 regions used RNA as the template. The HTBI set primed first-round TCR CDR3 RT-PCR. MiXCR was run by TCRdb on the multiplex PCR reads, yielding one entry per CDR3 protein. The sample yields about 770,000 distinct CDR3 sequences, roughly a sixth seen once. Specimen: blood. The source of these receptors is a woman aged 45-59 years with Graves' hyperthyroidism that later progressed to Graves' ophthalmopathy.

This clonotype has more than one count but fewer than ten. The CDR3 protein is CASSEWTGENEKLFF. DNA for the CDR3: TGCGCCAGCAGCGAATGGACAGGAGAGAATGAAAAACTGTTTTTT. This sequence joins TRBV5-1 and TRBJ1-4; 7 bases align to TRBD1. Germline loops: CDR1 SGHRS, CDR2 YFSETQ. The CDR3 is made up of 15 amino acids. Losses at the gene ends were 4 bases for V and 5 bases for J; bases not matched to a gene: 8.

CDR3 protein: CASIRERATGELFF. CDR3 DNA: TGTGCCAGCATAAGAGAACGTGCAACCGGGGAGCTGTTTTTT. The chain combines TRBV11-2 with TRBJ2-2; no clear D gene. This CDR3 region has 14 residues. Trimming removed 7 bases at V and 5 bases at J, with 14 bases between. Germline V lookup: CDR1 SGHAT, CDR2 FQNNGV.

This clonotype has only a few counts. V and J are TRBV7-2 and TRBJ1-5; 7 bases fit TRBD1. Germline trimming cut 3 bases from V and 1 base from J; bases unmatched to any gene: 3. Germline V gene data show CDR1 as SGHTA and CDR2 as FQGNSA. This CDR3 region has 15 residues. CDR3 sequence (DNA): TGTGCCAGCAGCTTTCAGGGGGGCAGCAATCAGCCCCAGCATTTT. It specifies CASSFQGGSNQPQHF.

At least ten counts were recorded for this clonotype. This rearrangement joins TRBV3-1 to TRBJ1-2; 7 bases are a match to TRBD1. Germline trimming cut 3 bases from V and 4 bases from J; bases unmatched to any gene: 8. CDR1 and CDR2 from the germline V gene are LGHDT and YNNKEL (reference sequence). CDR3 length equals 15 residues. CDR3 sequence: CASSHRQGGTYGYTF. In DNA form, the CDR3 reads TGTGCCAGCAGCCACAGACAGGGCGGCACCTATGGCTACACCTTC.

V gene TRBV20-1 combines with J gene TRBJ1-3; TRBD1 aligns across 8 bases. The junction had 10 bases not matched to a gene; V was cut back by 8 bases and J by 7 bases. Per the germline V gene, CDR1 is DFQATT and CDR2 is SNEGSKA (reference sequence). The length of the CDR3 is 13 residues. The CDR3 loop is CSLRTGTGNTIYF. For the CDR3, the DNA is TGCAGTCTCCGGACAGGGACAGGCAACACCATATATTTT.

This clonotype appeared a few times. CDR3 sequence reads: CASSESRGQGIEAFF. CDR3 in DNA: TGCGCCAGCAGTGAGTCCCGGGGACAGGGGATTGAAGCTTTCTTT. V gene TRBV10-1 combines with J gene TRBJ1-1; 10 bases fit TRBD1. The CDR3 length is 15 residues. V lost 0 bases, J lost 7 bases, and 5 bases stayed unmatched. CDR1 is WNHNN and CDR2 is SYGVQD in the germline V gene (reference sequence).

This clonotype was counted many times. One junction end disagrees with the germline gene, perhaps due to a read error. The chain combines TRBV20-1 with TRBJ1-1; 7 nucleotides agree with TRBD1. Germline V gene sequence: CDR1 DFQATT, CDR2 SNEGSKA (reference sequence). CDR3 length: 13 amino acids. This CDR3 is CSARGGLNTEAFF. Written as DNA, the CDR3 is TGCAGTGCAAGAGGGGGCTTGAACACTGAAGCTTTCTTT.

The chain recombines TRBV2 with TRBJ2-7; D perhaps matches TRBD2 (6 bases). V lost 6 bases and J lost 0, with 15 bases in between. Germline CDR1 SNHLY, CDR2 FYNNEI. The CDR3 has 15 amino acids. CDR3 residues: CASRRDRESSYEQYF. The CDR3 region has the DNA TGTGCCAGCAGGAGGGACCGGGAGTCCTCCTACGAGCAGTACTTC.

This clonotype has just a few counts. The rearrangement links TRBV5-4 to TRBJ1-3; D is unclear. Germline V lookup: CDR1 SGHNT, CDR2 YYREEE (reference sequence). Trimming pared 4 bases from V and 1 base from J, leaving 12 bases between. This CDR3 contains 15 residues. The CDR3 is CASSLDPRSGNTIYF. CDR3 nucleotide sequence: TGTGCCAGCAGCCTGGACCCCCGGTCTGGAAACACCATATATTTT.

This clonotype was seen at least ten times. The V and J genes are TRBV7-8 and TRBJ2-2; no reliable D call. This CDR3 contains 15 residues. The germline V gene has CDR1 SGHVS and CDR2 FQNEAQ. V was pared by 0 bases and J by 2 bases, with 7 bases between. The CDR3 nucleotides are TGTGCCAGCAGCTTAGCCTGGATAAACACCGGGGAGCTGTTTTTT. Translating gives CASSLAWINTGELFF.

The chain links TRBV5-1 to TRBJ2-2, with D perhaps being TRBD1 or TRBD2 (5 bases each). CDR1 and CDR2 (germline): SGHRS, YFSETQ. Trimming stripped 2 bases from V and 6 bases from J, with 11 bases between. The CDR3 has 14 residues. DNA for the CDR3: TGCGCCAGCAGCTTTACACGGGACGCCGGGGAGCTGTTTTTT. Translation gives CASSFTRDAGELFF.

The chain recombines TRBV10-3 with TRBJ1-1; no clear D. CDR1 and CDR2 (germline): ENHRY, SYGVKD. V lost 4 bases and J lost 5, with 14 bases in between. The CDR3 consists of 14 residues. Here the CDR3 DNA reads TGTGCCATCAGTGCGAAGCTTGACACGACTGAAGCTTTCTTT. It translates to CAISAKLDTTEAFF.

This clonotype was seen at least ten times. The chain recombines TRBV30 with TRBJ1-4, with 8 bases aligning to TRBD1. Germline trimming cut 0 bases from V and 7 bases from J; bases unmatched to any gene: 4. Germline CDR1 reads GTSNPN; CDR2 reads SVGIG (reference sequence). The CDR3 is made up of 14 amino acids. CDR3 protein: CAWSVPQGGEKLFF. Written as DNA, the CDR3 is TGTGCCTGGAGTGTACCACAGGGGGGTGAAAAACTGTTTTTT.

V usage is TRBV12-3 or TRBV12-4 and J usage is TRBJ2-7; 7 nucleotides align to TRBD2. The CDR3 totals 15 residues. V shed 2 bases, J shed 4 bases, and the junction held 8 bases outside the gene matches. CDR3: CASSLQAGRTYEQYF. CDR3 coding DNA: TGTGCCAGCAGTTTACAAGCGGGGCGGACATACGAGCAGTACTTC.

The chain uses TRBV6-2 or TRBV6-3 and TRBJ1-5; 7 bases fit TRBD1. CDR1 and CDR2 from the germline V gene are MNHEY and SVGEGT. Germline trimming cut 2 bases from V and 6 bases from J; bases unmatched to any gene: 10. The CDR3 has 16 amino acids. The CDR3 nucleotides read TGTGCCAGCAGTTACGGGTCAGGGGGATCCACTCAGCCCCAGCATTTT. This translates into CASSYGSGGSTQPQHF.

This clonotype has at least ten counts. The J gene is TRBJ2-1, the V gene TRBV5-1, with no clear D. The V end lost 2 bases, the J end lost 4 bases, and 7 bases lay between the germline ends. Germline V lookup: CDR1 SGHRS, CDR2 YFSETQ. This CDR3 is 13 amino acids long. The CDR3 is CASSFAGYNEQFF. CDR3 DNA: TGCGCCAGCAGCTTTGCAGGATACAATGAGCAGTTCTTC.

CDR3 DNA: TGTGCCAGCAGTTACTCGTTCACAGGGGGCAATCAGCCCCAGCATTTT. Its protein is CASSYSFTGGNQPQHF. V is TRBV6-6 and J is TRBJ1-5; 7 nucleotides match TRBD1. The germline V gene has CDR1 MNHNY and CDR2 SVGAGI (reference sequence). V shed 0 bases, J shed 2 bases, and the junction held 4 bases outside the gene matches. The CDR3 runs to 16 residues.

This clonotype was seen repeatedly, ten times or more. The gene calls are TRBV15 and TRBJ2-1; either TRBD1 or TRBD2 may supply D (6 bases each). This CDR3 is 16 amino acids long. V lost 8 bases, J lost 0 bases, and 17 bases lay in between. Germline V gene lookup returns CDR1 LNHNV and CDR2 YYDKDF (reference sequence). CDR3: CATQSVRGDSYNEQFF. In nucleotides, the CDR3 is TGTGCCACCCAGTCGGTGAGGGGGGACTCCTACAATGAGCAGTTCTTC.

The V and J genes are TRBV19 and TRBJ1-2; D is unresolved. The ends were cut back, 7 bases at V and 5 bases at J, with 17 bases in the middle. CDR3 length: 14 amino acids. CDR1 and CDR2 from the germline V gene are LNHDA and SQIVND (reference sequence). The CDR3 loop is CASKRSASPYGYTF. The CDR3 DNA sequence: TGTGCCAGTAAAAGATCGGCCAGCCCATATGGCTACACCTTC.

This clonotype has more than one count but fewer than ten. Since no conserved phenylalanine or tryptophan closes the CDR3, a read error is the likely cause. The chain carries TRBV5-1 and TRBJ1-1; D is unclear. V was clipped by 4 bases and J by 1 base, with 8 bases between them. From germline, CDR1 is SGHRS and CDR2 YFSETQ. The CDR3 covers 13 residues. The CDR3 nucleotides are TGCGCCAGCAGCGAAGGACGGAACACTGAAGCTTTCTCT. This translates into CASSEGRNTEAFS.

This clonotype appeared many times. The chain carries TRBV10-3 and TRBJ1-1; D is uncertain. The CDR3 loop spans 12 amino acids. Germline CDR1 reads ENHRY; CDR2 reads SYGVKD. Trimming removed 8 bases from V and 2 bases from J, with 9 bases in between. DNA for the CDR3: TGTGCCATCGCCAGAGCAAACACTGAAGCTTTCTTT. Translation gives CAIARANTEAFF.

In this sample, this clonotype turned up many times. This chain links TRBV20-1 with TRBJ2-5; 8 bases agree with TRBD2. The germline V gene has CDR1 DFQATT and CDR2 SNEGSKA (reference sequence). V was pared by 0 bases and J by 1 base, with 7 bases of the junction left unmatched. The CDR3 spans 16 residues. In DNA, the CDR3 is TGCAGTGCTAGAGACCCAGCGGGGGTCTTCCAAGAGACCCAGTACTTC. Amino acid sequence: CSARDPAGVFQETQYF.

Ten or more counts support this clonotype. The rearrangement uses TRBV30 and TRBJ2-5, with D perhaps matching TRBD2 (5 bases). CDR3 length: 13 amino acids. The germline V and J ends were trimmed by 4 bases and 7 bases, with 16 bases remaining between them. Germline V gives CDR1 GTSNPN, CDR2 SVGIG (reference sequence). CDR3 loop: CAWMGARSWTQYF. DNA of the CDR3: TGTGCCTGGATGGGAGCGCGTTCGTGGACCCAGTACTTC.

This clonotype was counted a few times. This may stem from a read error, because a much larger clone lies one nucleotide away. The V call is TRBV3-1, the J call TRBJ2-2; weak D call: TRBD1 (6 bases). Germline V lookup: CDR1 LGHDT, CDR2 YNNKEL (reference sequence). The V and J ends lost 7 bases and 0 bases respectively, with 12 bases between them. The CDR3 runs to 15 residues. The chain's CDR3 is CASNHRTANTGELFF. The CDR3 DNA reads TGTGCCAGCAACCACAGGACAGCGAACACCGGGGAGCTGTTTTTT.

The V gene is TRBV29-1, the J gene TRBJ1-2; 7 bases line up with TRBD1. The germline gives CDR1 SQVTM, CDR2 ANQGSEA. The CDR3 extends over 16 amino acids. V was clipped by 3 bases and J by 5 bases; unmatched bases: 15. CDR3 sequence: CSVEGGQSKSPYGYTF. The CDR3 bases are TGCAGCGTTGAGGGGGGACAGTCAAAGTCCCCATATGGCTACACCTTC.

The chain uses TRBV18 and TRBJ2-7; the D is unclear. This CDR3 region has 16 residues. The germline gives CDR1 KGHSH, CDR2 LQKENI. Trimming left V 2 bases short and J 4 bases short, with 18 bases between. CDR3 in DNA: TGTGCCAGCTCACCAGGCCCTTCTGAGTTCGGGTACGAGCAGTACTTC. Encoded protein: CASSPGPSEFGYEQYF.

This clonotype appeared many times. The rearrangement joins TRBV3-1 to TRBJ1-5; 8 bases map to TRBD1. The CDR3 runs 14 residues. The V gene's germline CDR1 is LGHDT and CDR2 YNNKEL (reference sequence). V shed 2 bases, J shed 7 bases, and the junction held 4 bases outside the gene matches. The CDR3 DNA follows: TGTGCCAGCAGCCAACAGGGGGCCAGGCAGCCCCAGCATTTT. Translation gives CASSQQGARQPQHF.

This chain connects TRBV10-3 to TRBJ1-5; tentatively, D is TRBD1 (5 bases). Trimming cost V 0 bases and J 5 bases, with 11 bases left between them. The germline gives CDR1 ENHRY, CDR2 SYGVKD. This CDR3 has 15 residues. CDR3 protein: CAISESEPTDQPQHF. CDR3 DNA sequence: TGTGCCATCAGTGAGTCAGAACCGACAGATCAGCCCCAGCATTTT.